The 6 T cell receptor beta chains reported below all come from one sample, sequenced in a study of sequential checkpoint blockade in melanoma. Using immunoSEQ multiplex PCR, the repertoire was profiled, and TCRdb retains in-frame clones only, with some absent. The sample contains 30,000 to 35,000 clones, more than 70% of which appear only once. As to treatment: randomized to nivolumab then ipilimumab (arm A) or the reverse (arm B). Specimen: CD8+ T cells sorted from blood (inferred from file names), collected from a patient given nivolumab and ipilimumab in sequence. Source of these receptors: a human donor with melanoma.

This chain uses TRBV6-5 with TRBJ1-1; 7 bases align to TRBD1. The CDR3 is made up of 15 amino acids. J lost 0 bases, V lost 4 bases, and 5 bases had no gene match. Germline V gene data show CDR1 as MNHEY and CDR2 as SVGAGI. The CDR3 sequence: CASSFYRGMNTEAFF. CDR3 in DNA: TGTGCCAGCAGTTTTTACAGGGGTATGAACACTGAAGCTTTCTTT.

The chain employs TRBV9 and TRBJ2-1; 8 bases map to TRBD2. V lost 5 bases to trimming and J lost 8 bases; unmatched junction nucleotides: 6. Germline V lookup: CDR1 SGDLS, CDR2 YYNGEE. The length of the CDR3 is 13 residues. This CDR3 is CASRGAGDDEQFF. CDR3 bases: TGTGCCAGCAGGGGAGCGGGGGACGATGAGCAGTTCTTC.

The table lists this clone with a few counts. The chain uses TRBV7-9 and TRBJ2-7; D is perhaps TRBD1 (5 bases). Germline CDR1 is SEHNR and CDR2 is FQNEAQ (reference sequence). The CDR3 contains 14 residues. Trimming took off 5 bases at V and 5 bases at J, with 16 bases between the two ends. This CDR3 reads CASSTPREDHEQYF. CDR3 in DNA: TGTGCCAGCAGCACACCCAGGGAAGACCACGAGCAGTACTTC.

V and J are TRBV27 and TRBJ2-3; D unclear. In germline, CDR1 is MNHEY, CDR2 SMNVEV (reference sequence). V gave up 3 bases and J gave up 4 bases, with 5 bases separating them. The CDR3 consists of 12 residues. The CDR3 spells CASSFGADTQYF. In DNA, the CDR3 is TGTGCCAGCAGTTTCGGAGCAGATACGCAGTATTTT.

Comments on this clone: Compared with germline, one end of the junction differs, possibly owing to a read error. V is TRBV6-4 and J is TRBJ2-1; D remains ambiguous. The germline gives CDR1 MRHNA, CDR2 SNTAGT. The CDR3 has 15 amino acids. CDR3 sequence reads: CASSYSSLAYNEQFF. In nucleotides, the CDR3 is TGTGCCAGCAGTTACTCGAGCCTAGCCTACAATGAGCAGTTCTTC.

V usage is TRBV5-6 and J usage is TRBJ1-1; possible D gene TRBD1, 6 bases. The CDR3 contains 14 residues. Per the germline V gene, CDR1 is SGHDT and CDR2 is YYEEEE. The V end lost 3 bases, the J end lost 1 base, and 10 bases lay between the germline ends. The CDR3 region is CASSSGHPNTEAFF. Here the CDR3 DNA reads TGTGCCAGCAGCTCGGGACACCCGAACACTGAAGCTTTCTTT.